The clone carrying this T cell receptor beta chain was recorded once. The data are from a study of immune cell composition in non-small cell lung cancer. CDR1 is ENHRY, CDR2 SYGVKD, per germline. This CDR3 has 16 amino acids. Trimming stripped 0 bases from V and 5 bases from J, with 15 bases between. Repertoires were generated with immunoSEQ multiplex PCR, while TCRdb's copy carries only in-frame clones and drops some. The data hold about 4,800 clones, with 78% observed a single time. This chain joins TRBV10-3 and TRBJ2-3; D is possibly TRBD2 (5 bases). Source material: lung tumor tissue. This receptor was taken from a human donor with non-small cell lung cancer. CDR3: CAISESAVTQLDTQYF. In DNA, the CDR3 is TGTGCCATCAGTGAGTCAGCGGTGACTCAATTAGATACGCAGTATTTT.